These 5 T cell receptor beta chains were sequenced from one sample in a study of T cell responses to AZD1222 COVID-19 vaccine. The table came from immunoSEQ multiplex PCR; TCRdb's copy has only in-frame clones and leaves some out. The table lists about 130,000 clones, about 93% of them singletons, with roughly 7% in the top ten. Specimen: peripheral blood, collected 28 days after the second AZD1222 dose. These receptors were taken from an adult who received the AZD1222 COVID-19 vaccine.

This clone was picked up one time. The chain recombines TRBV11-1 with TRBJ1-6; tentatively, D is TRBD1 (6 bases). V shed 1 base and J shed 10 bases, with 14 bases lying between them. The V gene's germline CDR1 is SGHAT and CDR2 FQDESV (reference sequence). The CDR3 length is 15 residues. The CDR3 reads CASSLVTGQRSPLHF. The CDR3, as DNA: TGTGCCAGCAGCTTAGTCACAGGGCAGAGGTCACCCCTCCACTTT.

CDR3 DNA sequence: TGTGCCAGCAGCTTAGTGGCTAGCGGGTACAATGAGCAGTTCTTC. It encodes CASSLVASGYNEQFF. The chain carries TRBV11-3 and TRBJ2-1; 8 bases map to TRBD2. CDR3 length: 15 amino acids. Per the germline V gene, CDR1 is SGHNT and CDR2 is YENEEA. V lost 1 base to trimming and J lost 4 bases; unmatched junction nucleotides: 3.

This chain joins TRBV4-3 and TRBJ1-1, with D possibly TRBD1 on 5 matching bases. The V gene lost 1 base and the J gene lost 5 bases, with 14 bases spanning the gap. The CDR3 sequence is 15 residues long. Germline V gene data show CDR1 as LGHNA and CDR2 as YSLEER. The CDR3 spells CASSQVPQGWTEAFF. The DNA for the CDR3 is TGCGCCAGCAGCCAAGTTCCCCAGGGTTGGACTGAAGCTTTCTTT.

This chain links TRBV9 with TRBJ1-3; D call uncertain. The CDR3 loop spans 13 amino acids. V lost 4 bases and J 9 bases, leaving 14 bases between the germline ends. In germline, CDR1 is SGDLS, CDR2 YYNGEE. The CDR3 sequence: CASSPPSAGTIYF. The DNA of the CDR3 is TGTGCCAGCAGCCCCCCGTCGGCAGGCACCATATATTTT.

The chain carries TRBV6-5 and TRBJ1-1, with 7 bases aligning to TRBD1. Germline V lookup: CDR1 MNHEY, CDR2 SVGAGI. J was trimmed by 5 bases and V by 6 bases; bases with no gene match: 6. The CDR3 sequence is 13 residues long. This CDR3 is CASSARQGTEAFF. The CDR3 bases are TGTGCCAGCAGCGCAAGACAGGGTACTGAAGCTTTCTTT.